This paragraph reports one T cell receptor (beta chain). This clonotype was counted ten times or more. Its target antigen remains unknown. No much larger clone exists at a distance of one base, and base qualities are not known. cDNA synthesis used template-switch 5'RACE with a primer carrying a 10-nucleotide random unique molecular identifier tagging each TCR transcript. Each sequencing run produced over 180 million TCR-beta sequences covering 15-18 subjects. The RNeasy kit was used to extract total RNA. Using the KAPA Real-time Library Amplification kit, TCR-beta VDJ regions were amplified with primers for the TCR constant region and the 5'RACE anchor. A first PCR added sample indexes and Illumina adaptors, after which a second PCR increased the library yield. After purification with Ampure beads, the TCR product of roughly 650 bp was size-selected on a 2% E-gel SizeSelection system. Before pooling, library quality was assessed on a Bioanalyzer, concentration was determined with Qubit, and library quantification was performed with the Kapa Library Quantification kit. An Illumina HiSeq 2500 sequenced the libraries paired-end 2 x 150 bp. To increase sequence diversity, about 23-32% phiX was spiked into each library pool. Processing in the source paper ran as follows. The UMI-based MiGEC pipeline processed quality-filtered reads and removed over 90% of raw TCR sequences during error correction. VDJ genes were aligned to IMGT germline references, and each clonotype was defined by a unique CDR3 amino acid sequence together with V-J genes. VDJtools evaluated clonal expansion, Shannon diversity and CDR3 relatedness (CalcPairwiseDistances, ClusterSamples); CLCbio workbench built phylogenetic trees. Clones with at least 8 unique UMIs were defined as expanded, with this threshold being based on coefficient-of-variation modelling across technical triplicates. Through fastp at Q25 and MiXCR, TCRdb rebuilt clones from the public reads, retaining in-frame beta chains. CDR3 protein duplicates are merged, each entry listing the most common genes and DNA. TCRdb, not the authors, supplied the V and J calls. This sample lists about 70,000 distinct CDR3 sequences; roughly 5% were detected once. The ten largest clones add up to 5.6% of the sample.

For the unsorted PBMC libraries, 2 million PBMCs were stored in RNAlater at -80 degrees C until RNA extraction and were used to generate the libraries. The multiple sclerosis patients were enrolled in a US clinical protocol that evaluated disease progression with magnetic resonance imaging. Peripheral blood underwent Ficoll-Hypaque density gradient centrifugation to isolate PBMCs, which were then cryopreserved in liquid nitrogen. Counted from cysteine to phenylalanine, this CDR3 has 12 amino acids. The only DNA kept is the CDR3, 36 bases in frame from the first base. Trimming at the junction amounts to 3 bases on V and 0 bases on J, and the germline ends lie 6 bases apart. CDR1 and CDR2, per the germline V gene (reference sequence), are DFQATT and SNEGSKA. This sample was included in a study of neurological immune-mediated disorders (dated by TCRdb to between 2019 and 2020). With respect to the entire study: Among the roughly 35 multiple sclerosis patients, approximately 30 had relapsing-remitting MS and 3 had secondary progressive MS. The 106 TCR-beta libraries covered PBMC samples along with longitudinal samples, technical triplicates, and paired sorted CD4+ and CD8+ T-cell subsets. Peripheral blood TCR-beta repertoires from HTLV-I-associated myelopathy (HAM/TSP) patients, multiple sclerosis patients and healthy controls were compared by UMI-based sequencing. The cohort included some 70 subjects: approximately 14 with HAM/TSP, about 35 with multiple sclerosis, and some 20 healthy controls. Summary of the overall study and its limitations: Repertoires from 18 of 34 MS patients were grouped by phylogenetic analysis into a cluster of related CDR3 sequences, suggesting a possible repertoire-level signature. The MS cluster was not associated with any clinical or MRI features, and the authors stated that larger cohorts are needed. Across subjects, expanded clones never shared an identical CDR3 amino acid sequence, which suggests that the TCR-beta repertoires in every group were private. TCR clonal expansion was highest in HAM/TSP patients and lowest in MS patients, with MS patients falling below even healthy controls.

The TCR originated in a human donor with multiple sclerosis. The donor label of this sample is uncertain. This chain is built from TRBV20-1 and TRBJ2-7, with the identity of the D gene unclear. Sequencing was carried out using PBMCs. The nucleotide sequence reads TGCAGTGCTAGGACGAACTCCTACGAGCAGTACTTC. Its protein reads: CSARTNSYEQYF.